The present T cell receptor (beta chain) was sequenced within a study of cytomegalovirus exposure and HLA in healthy donors. Whole-study context: Approximately 190 million T cells yielded over 90 million unique TCR beta sequences in earlier analysis.

The germline V gene encodes CDR1 SGDLS and CDR2 YYNGEE. The CDR3 has 15 amino acids. V shed 0 bases and J 4 bases; nucleotides not matched to a gene: 3. The count of this clone is one. The target antigen is unknown. Amplification used 60 Vbeta primers and 13 Jbeta primers. The data were produced by immunoSEQ multiplex PCR, yet TCRdb's version contains in-frame clones alone and is incomplete. The table records under 200,000 clones, approximately 77% of them present only once. General study results and limits: Most CMV-associated TCR beta chains were later found to appear HLA-restricted. Among TCR beta chains, those listed as cytomegalovirus-associated numbered 164.

This sequence was found in a young man in good health and CMV-seronegative. Sequencing was carried out using PBMCs. The chain uses TRBV9 and TRBJ2-2; 7 bases fit TRBD2. The CDR3 DNA reads as TGTGCCAGCAGCGTAGAGCTAGCGGCCACCGGGGAGCTGTTTTTT. Amino acids: CASSVELAATGELFF.